A selection of T cell receptor beta chains follows, all from one sample in a study of T cells after yellow fever vaccination. A single record per CDR3 protein comes from TCRdb applying MiXCR to the 5' RACE reads. The sample has 500,000 to 700,000 distinct CDR3 sequences, about 19% seen once. Sequences were derived from PBMCs, sampled 15 days after the yellow fever booster vaccination. These receptors were collected from a man aged 30 to 39 who received the YFV17D yellow fever vaccine. The CDR3 runs from the conserved cysteine through the conserved F or W. The D gene is left open where the match is weak. Expanded clones get a size class; other rows say once, few or many, or leave the size out.

d_call,v_call,j_call,clone_size,cdr3_nt,cdr3_aa
.,TRBV24-1,TRBJ1-1,few,TGTGCCACCAGTGCCGGACGCGGTGAAGCTTTCTTT,CATSAGRGEAFF
TRBD2,TRBV7-2,TRBJ2-7,.,TGTGCCAGCAGCTTAGCACTAGCGGGAGGACGTGGGGCCTACGAGCAGTACTTC,CASSLALAGGRGAYEQYF
.,TRBV6-2/TRBV6-3,TRBJ2-1,.,TGTGCCAGCAGTTACTCTGGGCTTGAGCAGTTCTTC,CASSYSGLEQFF
TRBD1,TRBV20-1,TRBJ1-6,.,TGCAGTGCGAGGGACAGCCTCTCGAGCTCCTATAATTCACCCCTCCACTTT,CSARDSLSSSYNSPLHF
.,TRBV29-1,TRBJ2-1,.,TGCAGCGTTGAAGTGGGGGGCGGGGGATCCTACAATGAGCAGTTCTTC,CSVEVGGGGSYNEQFF
.,TRBV7-8,TRBJ2-7,.,TGTGCCAGCAGCGAACATCTGGCCGAGCAGTACTTC,CASSEHLAEQYF
TRBD1,TRBV24-1,TRBJ1-1,.,TGTGCCACCACCGGGACAGGGGGCTTGGCAGCTTTCTTT,CATTGTGGLAAFF
.,TRBV20-1,TRBJ2-7,.,TGCAGTGCAAGGAGACCCAGGGAGTTTGGGGGTTACTCCTACGAGCAGTACTTC,CSARRPREFGGYSYEQYF
.,TRBV7-9,TRBJ2-7,.,TGTGCCAGCAGCTCTCCGCACCTAACGGGATCTGTAAACGAGCAGTACTTC,CASSSPHLTGSVNEQYF
.,TRBV12-3/TRBV12-4,TRBJ1-4,few,TGTGCCAGCAGTCCAAGGGACGGTCTCTGGGGAAAACTGTTTTTT,CASSPRDGLWGKLFF
.,TRBV5-1,TRBJ1-1,few,TGCGCCAGCAGCCTCCGAGGCAAAGCTTTCTTT,CASSLRGKAFF
TRBD2,TRBV7-6,TRBJ2-2,few,TGTGCCAGCAGACCTAGCGGGACGGCCGGGGAGCTGTTTTTT,CASRPSGTAGELFF
.,TRBV3-1,TRBJ1-1,.,TGTGCCAGCAGCCACGGGTGGAACACTGAAGCTTTCTTT,CASSHGWNTEAFF
.,TRBV27,TRBJ1-1,few,TGTGCCAGCAGTTTAACGGGGCTTGTAGGGAACACTGAAGCTTTCTTT,CASSLTGLVGNTEAFF
TRBD2,TRBV5-1,TRBJ2-7,few,TGCGCCAGCAGCTTGACCGGGACTAGGGAATACGAGCAGTACTTC,CASSLTGTREYEQYF
.,TRBV5-5,TRBJ2-5,.,TGTGCCAGCAGGACCTCTGGAACGGGGGAGACCCAGTACTTC,CASRTSGTGETQYF
.,TRBV20-1,TRBJ2-2,.,TGCAGTGCTAGAGATCCGGGGGGACACGGGGAGCTGTTTTTT,CSARDPGGHGELFF
TRBD2,TRBV28,TRBJ2-2,.,TGTGCCAGCAGTTCGCCGGGACTAGCTACCGGGGAGCTGTTTTTT,CASSSPGLATGELFF
TRBD2,TRBV12-3/TRBV12-4,TRBJ2-2,.,TGTGCCAGCAGTCCCCACCCCACTAGCGGGAGGGCCGGGGAGCTGTTTTTT,CASSPHPTSGRAGELFF
TRBD2,TRBV10-3,TRBJ2-7,few,TGTGCCATCAGAGTAGCGGGAGGGCCCGAGCAGTACTTC,CAIRVAGGPEQYF
TRBD1,TRBV7-2,TRBJ2-1,.,TGTGCCAGCAGCCCGGGACAGGGCACCAATGAGCAGTTCTTC,CASSPGQGTNEQFF
.,TRBV5-1,TRBJ2-2,.,TGCGCCACCCGGCGGGAATCGAACACCGGGGAGCTGTTTTTT,CATRRESNTGELFF
TRBD1,TRBV12-3/TRBV12-4,TRBJ2-4,few,TGTGCCAGCAGTCTGACCCCCCGGGACAGCAAAAACATTCAGTACTTC,CASSLTPRDSKNIQYF
.,TRBV7-8,TRBJ2-7,.,TGTGCCAGCAGCGCGCGTCGTACAGGGTACCACGAGCAGTACTTC,CASSARRTGYHEQYF
TRBD2,TRBV10-3,TRBJ2-5,.,TGTGCCATCGGGCGGCGGGAGACACAAGAGACCCAGTACTTC,CAIGRRETQETQYF
TRBD1,TRBV11-2,TRBJ2-1,many,TGTGCCAGCAGCTTAGCACAGGGGAAAATCTTC,CASSLAQGKIF
TRBD2,TRBV7-2,TRBJ2-7,.,TGTGCCAGCAGCTTAGGGGGAGGGGCCTCCTACGAGCAGTACTTC,CASSLGGGASYEQYF
TRBD1,TRBV6-5,TRBJ2-7,.,TGTGCCAGCAGTTACGGGCAGGGGGCGAGGGAGCAGTACTTC,CASSYGQGAREQYF
TRBD2,TRBV7-2,TRBJ2-1,few,TGTGCCAGCAGCTCCTATAGCGGGAGGAGGATAGATGAGCAGTTCTTC,CASSSYSGRRIDEQFF
.,TRBV10-3,TRBJ2-2,.,TGTGCCATCAGTGATAGGCGGAACACCGGGGAGCTGTTTTTT,CAISDRRNTGELFF
.,TRBV28,TRBJ1-2,few,TGTGCCAGCACGCGGAAGACAGCATCCTATGGCTACACCTTC,CASTRKTASYGYTF
.,TRBV29-1,TRBJ2-1,.,TGCAGCGTTGTGAGGGTGGGAGTGAATGAGCAGTTCTTC,CSVVRVGVNEQFF
TRBD1,TRBV7-8,TRBJ2-7,.,TGTGCCAGCAAGGCCTACCGAGTCGAGCCGAGGCGGGACAGGGGGTACGAGCAGTACTTC,CASKAYRVEPRRDRGYEQYF
TRBD1,TRBV6-5,TRBJ1-1,few,TGTGCCAGCAGTTACCCGCAACAGGGGATGAACACTGAAGCTTTCTTT,CASSYPQQGMNTEAFF
.,TRBV29-1,TRBJ1-2,few,TGCAGCGTTTTTTCAGAGCGCTACACCTTC,CSVFSERYTF
.,TRBV6-5,TRBJ2-2,.,TGTGCCAGTAGGAGGGGGACCGGGGAGCTGTTTTTT,CASRRGTGELFF
.,TRBV6-2/TRBV6-3,TRBJ2-2,.,TGTGCCAGCAGTTCGACCTCCGGGGAGCTGTTTTTT,CASSSTSGELFF
TRBD1,TRBV20-1,TRBJ2-3,.,TGCAGTGCACACAGGGGACCAGATACGCAGTATTTT,CSAHRGPDTQYF
.,TRBV6-8,TRBJ2-5,.,TGTGCCAGCAGTTACCTAACGATGGGATGCCAAGAGACCCAGTACTTC,CASSYLTMGCQETQYF
TRBD1,TRBV29-1,TRBJ2-1,few,TGCAGCGTGTCCGGGGAACGTACAGGGGGACCTGCGCGAAGTGAGCAGTTCTTC,CSVSGERTGGPARSEQFF
TRBD1,TRBV28,TRBJ2-1,few,TGTGCCAGCAGAATGACAGGGGAGGCTGAGCAGTTCTTC,CASRMTGEAEQFF
.,TRBV6-1,TRBJ2-3,few,TGTGCCAGCAGGGATAGCGGAGACACAGATACGCAGTATTTT,CASRDSGDTDTQYF
TRBD1,TRBV29-1,TRBJ1-4,few,TGCAGCGTTGAGACGCAGGACAGGGTAAAACTGTTTTTT,CSVETQDRVKLFF
.,TRBV10-3,TRBJ1-5,.,TGTGCCATCAGTGAGTCCGGGATCGTTCAGCCCCAGCATTTT,CAISESGIVQPQHF
.,TRBV6-5,TRBJ1-2,once,TGTGCCAGCAGTTACTCTACAGGGTTTGATGGCTACACCTTC,CASSYSTGFDGYTF
.,TRBV7-2,TRBJ2-3,.,TGTGCCAGCAGCCTCGGGAGCGGCCTCGGGAATACGCAGTATTTT,CASSLGSGLGNTQYF
.,TRBV19,TRBJ2-3,.,TGTGCCAGTGGGATAGCGGACAGCACAGATACGCAGTATTTT,CASGIADSTDTQYF
.,TRBV20-1,TRBJ2-7,.,TGCAGTGCTAGCCGAGCGGGCACCAGCTCCTACGAGCAGTACTTC,CSASRAGTSSYEQYF
TRBD2,TRBV18,TRBJ2-1,few,TGTGCCAGCTCCCAAATAGCGGGAGTCTCTAGCTCCTACAATGAGCAGTTCTTC,CASSQIAGVSSSYNEQFF